Below, one TCR beta chain is given with its context. This CDR3 spans 15 amino acids. The ends were cut back, 4 bases at V and 0 bases at J, with 11 bases in the middle. From germline, CDR1 is SGHRS and CDR2 YFSETQ. These data come from a study of blood T cell repertoires in COVID-19. Whole-study context: From T cells, B-cell-depleted T cells, or PBMCs came the material, which was cDNA or gDNA.

Source study methods: Reference gene primer amplification yielded estimated nucleated cell counts. Generated by immunoSEQ multiplex PCR, the TCRdb table keeps only in-frame clones and is missing some. The V and J calls and the clone size are those of that table, but D and trimming were determined from the DNA. The data show roughly 200,000 clones, 75% to 85% seen once. What was sequenced was peripheral blood. This TCR was recovered from a woman in her 30s with COVID-19, enrolled during active disease. The chain uses TRBV5-1 and TRBJ2-4; D remains unclear. In nucleotides, the CDR3 is TGCGCCAGCAGCCCCGTGGCCCTAGCCAAAAACATTCAGTACTTC. Translated, it gives CASSPVALAKNIQYF.